Listed here are 28 T cell receptor beta chains from one sample, sequenced in a study of T cell responses to AZD1222 COVID-19 vaccine. Profiling relied on immunoSEQ multiplex PCR, and the TCRdb table lists in-frame clones only, not all of them. There are about 140,000 clones in the sample, with 2% to 2.5% held by the top ten. Sequencing was done on a sample of peripheral blood. The receptor source for this set is an adult in good health.

The rearrangement uses TRBV4-1 and TRBJ2-3; 11 bases fit TRBD2. Trimming removed 0 bases from V and 5 bases from J; junction bases left unmatched: 7. Per the germline V gene, CDR1 is MGHRA and CDR2 is YSYEKL. CDR3 length equals 17 residues. The CDR3 spells CASSQDSGLADKDTQYF. CDR3 nucleotides: TGCGCCAGCAGCCAAGACTCGGGACTAGCGGATAAAGATACGCAGTATTTT.

J is TRBJ1-1 and V is TRBV7-9; 10 bases are shared with TRBD1. CDR1 SEHNR and CDR2 FQNEAQ come from the germline V gene (reference sequence). V shed 5 bases and J 4 bases; nucleotides not matched to a gene: 7. This CDR3 contains 15 residues. The DNA for the CDR3 is TGTGCCAGCAGCACCTGGACAGGGGGAGGCACTGAAGCTTTCTTT. Its translation: CASSTWTGGGTEAFF.

V gene TRBV5-1 combines with J gene TRBJ1-1, with 8 bases lining up with TRBD1. The CDR3 is 15 amino acids. Germline V gene sequence: CDR1 SGHRS, CDR2 YFSETQ. The ends lost 2 bases at V and 1 base at J; junction bases unmatched: 4. Here the CDR3 reads CASSLYDRGNTEAFF. CDR3 DNA sequence: TGCGCCAGCAGCTTATACGACAGGGGGAACACTGAAGCTTTCTTT.

The chain carries TRBV5-6 and TRBJ1-2; 7 nucleotides line up with TRBD1. The ends lost 2 bases at V and 4 bases at J; junction bases unmatched: 14. The V gene's germline CDR1 is SGHDT and CDR2 YYEEEE. The CDR3 has 17 residues. The CDR3 spells CASSFGQVYRAIYGYTF. CDR3 nucleotide sequence: TGTGCCAGCAGCTTCGGACAGGTATATCGGGCGATCTATGGCTACACCTTC.

The genes are TRBV6-5 and TRBJ1-5; 10 bases map to TRBD1. Per the germline V gene, CDR1 is MNHEY and CDR2 is SVGAGI. The CDR3 runs to 15 residues. V was clipped by 6 bases and J by 7 bases; unmatched bases: 9. CDR3 sequence: CASRGQGKGGQPQHF. The CDR3 DNA reads as TGTGCCAGCAGGGGACAGGGGAAGGGAGGACAGCCCCAGCATTTT.

The chain combines TRBV9 with TRBJ2-1, with TRBD2 matching over 8 bases. Germline CDR1 reads SGDLS; CDR2 reads YYNGEE. With 0 bases clipped from V and 7 bases from J, the junction kept 3 bases outside the gene matches. The CDR3 runs to 14 residues. As DNA, the CDR3 is TGTGCCAGCAGCGTAGCGGGGGGGAGGAATGAGCAGTTCTTC. It translates to CASSVAGGRNEQFF.

In regard to this clone: The same CDR3 can be traced to other DNA sequences in this sample. The chain recombines TRBV5-1 with TRBJ2-5; the match to TRBD1 covers 9 bases. The CDR3 totals 14 residues. In germline, CDR1 is SGHRS, CDR2 YFSETQ. With V trimmed by 4 bases and J by 5 bases, 6 bases remained unmatched. DNA of the CDR3: TGCGCCAGCAGCCCAACAGGGGGCGAGGAGACCCAGTACTTC. Its translation is CASSPTGGEETQYF. The full variable domain, rest sourced from reference TRBV5-1 and TRBJ2-5, is KAGVTQTPRYLIKTRGQQVTLSCSPISGHRSVSWYQQTPGQGLQFLFEYFSETQRNKGNFPGRFSGRQFSNSRSEMNVSTLELGDSALYLCASSPTGGEETQYFGPGTRLLVL.

This chain connects TRBV20-1 to TRBJ1-5; 9 bases are a match to TRBD1. V dropped 3 bases and J dropped 3; count of bases not matched to a gene: 6. Germline V gene sequence: CDR1 DFQATT, CDR2 SNEGSKA (reference sequence). This CDR3 region has 15 residues. The CDR3 DNA sequence: TGCAGTGCTAGTGTGGACAGGGGTATCAATCAGCCCCAGCATTTT. It translates to CSASVDRGINQPQHF.

The rearrangement uses TRBV19 and TRBJ1-6; 10 bases are shared with TRBD1. CDR1 and CDR2 (germline): LNHDA, SQIVND (reference sequence). CDR3 length: 15 amino acids. V dropped 9 bases and J dropped 7; count of bases not matched to a gene: 9. The CDR3 sequence is CASHTGTGVNSPLHF. In nucleotides, the CDR3 is TGTGCCAGCCATACCGGGACAGGGGTGAATTCACCCCTCCACTTT.

The V and J genes are TRBV11-3 and TRBJ1-1, with D uncertain. Germline lookup yields CDR1 SGHNT and CDR2 YENEEA. The V end was cut by 2 bases, the J end by 0 bases, with 7 bases between. There are 14 residues in the CDR3. CDR3 sequence: CASSLSRMNTEAFF. CDR3 bases: TGTGCCAGCAGCTTATCGCGGATGAACACTGAAGCTTTCTTT.

The chain joins TRBV9 to TRBJ1-4; 7 bases match TRBD1. CDR1 SGDLS and CDR2 YYNGEE come from the germline V gene. The CDR3 is 16 amino acids. V shed 3 bases and J 6 bases; nucleotides not matched to a gene: 11. The CDR3 DNA is TGTGCCAGCAGCGCCAACCCGACAGGGTTCGATGAAAAACTGTTTTTT. It codes for CASSANPTGFDEKLFF.

The chain links TRBV29-1 to TRBJ2-1; TRBD1 might be the D (6 bases). CDR1 SQVTM and CDR2 ANQGSEA come from the germline V gene. The CDR3 covers 13 residues. V gave up 7 bases and J gave up 2 bases, with 12 bases separating them. The DNA for the CDR3 is TGCAGCGGGGCCGGGACAACCTACAATGAGCAGTTCTTC. Translation gives CSGAGTTYNEQFF.

This chain connects TRBV4-3 to TRBJ1-6; 10 bases line up with TRBD1. Germline CDR1 LGHNA, CDR2 YSLEER. The ends lost 0 bases at V and 9 bases at J; junction bases unmatched: 5. The CDR3 covers 16 residues. In DNA, the CDR3 is TGCGCCAGCAGCCAAGATTGGACAGGGGGAGGTTCACCCCTCCACTTT. It codes for CASSQDWTGGGSPLHF.

The gene calls are TRBV19 and TRBJ2-2, with D possibly matching TRBD1 (5 bases). The CDR3 consists of 14 residues. With 4 bases removed from V and 3 bases from J, the gap between germline ends came to 9 bases. Germline lookup yields CDR1 LNHDA and CDR2 SQIVND (reference sequence). CDR3 amino acids: CASSRARDTGELFF. CDR3 nucleotide sequence: TGTGCCAGTAGTAGAGCCAGGGACACCGGGGAGCTGTTTTTT. Drawing the rest from reference TRBV19 and TRBJ2-2, the complete variable domain is DGGITQSPKYLFRKEGQNVTLSCEQNLNHDAMYWYRQDPGQGLRLIYYSQIVNDFQKGDIAEGYSVSREKKESFPLTVTSAQKNPTAFYLCASSRARDTGELFFGEGSRLTVL.

The chain joins TRBV6-2 or TRBV6-3 to TRBJ2-7; D is possibly TRBD2 (6 bases). This CDR3 contains 16 residues. CDR1 is MNHEY and CDR2 is SVGEGT in the germline V gene. The germline V and J ends were trimmed by 0 bases and 1 base, with 13 bases remaining between them. In DNA form, the CDR3 reads TGTGCCAGCAGTTACTCGGAGGGTAGGGGTTCCTACGAGCAGTACTTC. This sequence encodes CASSYSEGRGSYEQYF.

The gene calls are TRBV27 and TRBJ1-6; TRBD1 aligns across 7 bases. Germline CDR1 is MNHEY and CDR2 is SMNVEV (reference sequence). After removal of 8 bases from V and 7 bases from J, the junction contained 8 bases not matched to a gene. There are 14 residues in the CDR3. CDR3 bases: TGTGCCAGCTCAAGGGACAGCGGCAATTCACCCCTCCACTTT. Translation gives CASSRDSGNSPLHF.

The chain is built from TRBV19 and TRBJ2-5; 7 bases fit TRBD1. This CDR3 has 13 residues. With 3 bases clipped from V and 9 bases from J, the junction kept 7 bases outside the gene matches. From germline, CDR1 is LNHDA and CDR2 SQIVND (reference sequence). This CDR3 is CASSMGDRGSQYF. CDR3 sequence (DNA): TGTGCCAGTAGTATGGGGGACAGAGGATCCCAGTACTTC.

This rearrangement joins TRBV4-1 to TRBJ2-2; D might be TRBD2 (5 bases). The CDR3 has 16 amino acids. In germline, CDR1 is MGHRA, CDR2 YSYEKL. Trimming removed 1 base from V and 1 base from J, with 10 bases in between. The CDR3 loop reads CASSQVFGLNTGELFF. The CDR3 DNA reads TGCGCCAGCAGCCAAGTTTTCGGACTGAACACCGGGGAGCTGTTTTTT.

The rearrangement joins TRBV9 to TRBJ1-1; possible D gene TRBD1, 5 bases. Looked up from germline, CDR1 is SGDLS and CDR2 is YYNGEE. The CDR3 has 14 residues. V was cut by 0 bases and J by 4 bases, with 10 bases left in between. CDR3 in amino acids: CASSVGGVPTEAFF. The CDR3 DNA reads as TGTGCCAGCAGCGTAGGAGGGGTTCCCACTGAAGCTTTCTTT.

The rearrangement joins TRBV9 to TRBJ2-3; TRBD2 matches 9 bases. The germline V gene encodes CDR1 SGDLS and CDR2 YYNGEE. This CDR3 region has 17 residues. The V and J ends lost 0 bases and 1 base, in that order; junction bases with no gene match: 6. CDR3 residues: CASSVVFSGGRTDTQYF. In DNA, the CDR3 is TGTGCCAGCAGCGTAGTTTTTAGCGGGGGACGCACAGATACGCAGTATTTT.

The chain has TRBV15 and TRBJ2-5, with D possibly TRBD2 on 7 matching bases. The germline gives CDR1 LNHNV, CDR2 YYDKDF (reference sequence). The CDR3 has 15 amino acids. Trimming pared 2 bases from V and 5 bases from J, leaving 15 bases between. The CDR3 protein is CATSRSSGGAETQYF. The CDR3, as DNA: TGTGCCACCAGCAGATCCTCGGGGGGCGCGGAGACCCAGTACTTC.

CDR3 loop: CASSLDGYSGNTIYF. In DNA, the CDR3 is TGCGCCAGCAGCTTAGACGGGTACTCTGGAAACACCATATATTTT. The chain combines TRBV5-1 with TRBJ1-3; D unresolved. Trimming left V 2 bases short and J 0 bases short, with 9 bases between. This CDR3 has 15 amino acids. Germline values: CDR1 SGHRS, CDR2 YFSETQ. Full variable domain (rest looked up from reference TRBV5-1 and TRBJ1-3): KAGVTQTPRYLIKTRGQQVTLSCSPISGHRSVSWYQQTPGQGLQFLFEYFSETQRNKGNFPGRFSGRQFSNSRSEMNVSTLELGDSALYLCASSLDGYSGNTIYFGEGSWLTVV.

Details on this clone: At one end, the junction sequence differs from germline, possibly due to a read error. The rearrangement links TRBV2 to TRBJ1-2; no clear D. Per the germline V gene, CDR1 is SNHLY and CDR2 is FYNNEI. The CDR3 length is 12 residues. CDR3 in DNA: TGTGCCAGCAGAGAAGGAGTCTATGGCTACACCTTC. Protein product: CASREGVYGYTF.

The rearrangement joins TRBV6-1 to TRBJ2-7; 7 bases line up with TRBD1. This CDR3 has 15 residues. From germline, CDR1 is MNHNS and CDR2 SASEGT. The V segment lost 0 bases and the J segment 3 bases; nucleotides outside the gene matches: 5. This CDR3 is CASSEALTGNYEQYF. CDR3 nucleotide sequence: TGTGCCAGCAGTGAAGCGCTGACAGGGAACTACGAGCAGTACTTC.

The chain has TRBV7-8 and TRBJ2-7; 10 nucleotides agree with TRBD2. J was trimmed by 2 bases and V by 5 bases; bases with no gene match: 12. The germline CDR1 and CDR2 sequences are SGHVS and FQNEAQ. CDR3 length: 17 residues. CDR3 in amino acids: CASSPGTSVGATYEQYF. CDR3 nucleotide sequence: TGTGCCAGCAGCCCCGGGACTAGCGTTGGGGCAACCTACGAGCAGTACTTC.

The V gene is TRBV19, the J gene TRBJ1-2; 9 positions match TRBD1. With V trimmed by 6 bases and J by 0 bases, 5 bases remained unmatched. The CDR3 runs 15 residues. The germline V gene encodes CDR1 LNHDA and CDR2 SQIVND (reference sequence). The CDR3 reads CASRETGGPNYGYTF. The DNA for the CDR3 is TGTGCCAGTAGAGAGACAGGGGGTCCTAACTATGGCTACACCTTC.

The V gene is TRBV5-1, the J gene TRBJ1-6, with 9 bases aligning to TRBD1. The V gene end was trimmed by 3 bases and the J gene end by 6 bases; junction bases not matched to a gene: 4. This CDR3 comprises 15 residues. Germline assignment: CDR1 SGHRS and CDR2 YFSETQ. This CDR3 reads CASSSTGGTNSPLHF. Here the CDR3 DNA reads TGCGCCAGCAGCTCGACAGGGGGGACTAATTCACCCCTCCACTTT.

As concerns this clone: One end of the junction fails to match germline, which may point to a read error. The chain couples TRBV28 to TRBJ1-2; D unclear. Germline CDR1 reads MDHEN; CDR2 reads SYDVKM. The length of the CDR3 is 13 residues. This CDR3 is CASREGAKYGYTF. The CDR3 nucleotides are TGTGCCAGCAGAGAAGGAGCTAAGTATGGCTACACCTTC.